A single sample is the source of the 28 T cell receptor beta chains below, sequenced in a study of shared clonotypes between healthy human individuals. It was CD45RO-negative cells, positively selected for CCR7, that made up naive CD8 cells, with terminally differentiated effector memory CD45RA+ cells excluded. Measured with immunoSEQ multiplex PCR; TCRdb has only the in-frame clones, and not every one. The sample contains about 2.1 million clones, over 85% of which appear only once. The sequencing input was naive CD8+ T cells from PBMCs. These receptors came from a young man in good health. Some clones in this sample may be carry-over from other donors' samples.

Points on this clone: The junction does not match germline at one end; this may be a read error. This rearrangement joins TRBV4-3 to TRBJ2-7; D gene unclear. The germline V gene encodes CDR1 LGHNA and CDR2 YSLEER. The CDR3 extends over 15 amino acids. CDR3 sequence reads: CASSQDDQDSYEQYF. CDR3 coding DNA: TGCGCCAGCAGCCAAGATGATCAGGATTCCTACGAGCAGTACTTT.

The chain carries TRBV9 and TRBJ1-3; TRBD1 agrees at 7 bases. V was pared by 7 bases and J by 2 bases, with 6 bases of the junction left unmatched. From germline, CDR1 is SGDLS and CDR2 YYNGEE. The CDR3 is 14 residues long. For the CDR3, the DNA is TGTGCCAGCCATTACGGGACAGCTGGAAACACCATATATTTT. Its translation is CASHYGTAGNTIYF.

The chain combines TRBV7-2 with TRBJ2-7; D may be TRBD2 (6 bases). CDR3 size: 14 residues. Germline CDR1 reads SGHTA; CDR2 reads FQGNSA. V gave up 3 bases and J gave up 4 bases, with 13 bases separating them. For the CDR3, the DNA is TGTGCCAGCAGCTTCTACGGGCGGGGATACGAGCAGTACTTC. Amino acids: CASSFYGRGYEQYF.

This rearrangement joins TRBV7-9 to TRBJ2-4; TRBD1 matches 8 bases. The CDR3 is 17 amino acids. Germline CDR1 reads SEHNR; CDR2 reads FQNEAQ (reference sequence). J was trimmed by 4 bases and V by 7 bases; bases with no gene match: 15. CDR3 sequence reads: CASTLGAGQGLKNIQYF. CDR3 nucleotide sequence: TGTGCCAGCACTCTCGGGGCCGGACAGGGATTAAAAAACATTCAGTACTTC. The full variable domain, in which reference TRBV7-9 and TRBJ2-4 provide the parts outside the CDR3, is DTGVSQNPRHKITKRGQNVTFRCDPISEHNRLYWYRQTLGQGPEFLTYFQNEAQLEKSRLLSDRFSAERPKGSFSTLEIQRTEQGDSAMYLCASTLGAGQGLKNIQYFGAGTRLSVL.

A remark on this clone: Other nucleotide sequences from this sample produce the same CDR3. The chain links TRBV4-1 to TRBJ2-7, with D maybe TRBD1 (8 bases). Trimming pared 6 bases from V and 0 bases from J, leaving 15 bases between. Per the germline V gene, CDR1 is MGHRA and CDR2 is YSYEKL. The CDR3 sequence is 15 residues long. The CDR3 loop is CASSRTGGGSYEQYF. CDR3 nucleotide sequence: TGCGCCAGCAGTCGTACAGGGGGGGGCTCCTACGAGCAGTACTTC.

The CDR3 loop is CASTRGTEAFF. CDR3 in DNA: TGTGCCAGCACCCGAGGGACTGAAGCTTTCTTT. V and J are TRBV5-6 and TRBJ1-1; D unclear. The CDR3 covers 11 residues. V was shortened by 6 bases and J by 5 bases, with 8 bases between the two germline ends. CDR1 and CDR2 (germline): SGHDT, YYEEEE. Supplemented by reference TRBV5-6 and TRBJ1-1, the full variable domain reads DAGVTQSPTHLIKTRGQQVTLRCSPKSGHDTVSWYQQALGQGPQFIFQYYEEEERQRGNFPDRFSGHQFPNYSSELNVNALLLGDSALYLCASTRGTEAFFGQGTRLTVV.

The sample holds a few counts of this clone. This chain uses TRBV30 with TRBJ1-1, with no clear D. This CDR3 region has 11 residues. Germline CDR1 and CDR2: GTSNPN and SVGIG (reference sequence). The V and J ends lost 5 bases and 0 bases respectively, with 4 bases between them. The CDR3 spells CAWLLNTEAFF. DNA for the CDR3: TGTGCCTGGCTCTTGAACACTGAAGCTTTCTTT.

The chain joins TRBV28 to TRBJ2-7; 9 bases are shared with TRBD2. Germline CDR1 is MDHEN and CDR2 is SYDVKM. This CDR3 is built from 15 residues. V trimming: 5 bases; J trimming: 3 bases; junction bases outside the gene matches: 8. For the CDR3, the DNA is TGTGCCAGCAGTCCGTGGACTAGCGAAGACTACGAGCAGTACTTC. It specifies CASSPWTSEDYEQYF.

The chain has TRBV28 and TRBJ2-1; no clear D gene. The length of the CDR3 is 16 residues. Trimming left V 2 bases short and J 2 bases short, with 13 bases between. The germline gives CDR1 MDHEN, CDR2 SYDVKM. CDR3 sequence (DNA): TGTGCCAGCAGTTTAAGTAAGGGCCTCACCTACAATGAGCAGTTCTTC. Translation gives CASSLSKGLTYNEQFF. Using reference TRBV28 and TRBJ2-1 for the parts outside the CDR3, the full variable domain is DVKVTQSSRYLVKRTGEKVFLECVQDMDHENMFWYRQDPGLGLRLIYFSYDVKMKEKGDIPEGYSVSREKKERFSLILESASTNQTSMYLCASSLSKGLTYNEQFFGPGTRLTVL.

This clone was observed a handful of times. V and J are TRBV2 and TRBJ1-5; TRBD1 might be the D (6 bases). Trimming pared 7 bases from V and 3 bases from J, leaving 13 bases between. Germline lookup yields CDR1 SNHLY and CDR2 FYNNEI. The CDR3 runs 14 residues. CDR3 loop: CASTFGQLNQPQHF. In DNA, the CDR3 is TGTGCCAGCACTTTCGGACAGCTCAATCAGCCCCAGCATTTT.

The CDR3 protein is CASSIGVVGRPNQPQHF. DNA for the CDR3: TGTGCCAGTAGTATCGGAGTGGTCGGGAGACCAAATCAGCCCCAGCATTTT. V is TRBV19 and J is TRBJ1-5, with D unresolved. Germline CDR1 LNHDA, CDR2 SQIVND (reference sequence). This CDR3 has 17 amino acids. Trimming removed 3 bases at V and 4 bases at J, with 19 bases between.

The rearrangement joins TRBV9 to TRBJ1-5; possibly TRBD1 for D (6 bases). Germline V gene lookup returns CDR1 SGDLS and CDR2 YYNGEE. The CDR3 totals 15 residues. Trimming left V 0 bases short and J 4 bases short, with 11 bases between. CDR3 sequence: CASSVAGARNQPQHF. The DNA of the CDR3 is TGTGCCAGCAGCGTAGCAGGGGCCCGGAATCAGCCCCAGCATTTT.

The rearrangement links TRBV5-1 to TRBJ2-1; maybe TRBD1 (5 bases). From germline, CDR1 is SGHRS and CDR2 YFSETQ. The CDR3 consists of 15 residues. V lost 5 bases and J lost 9, with 21 bases in between. The CDR3 loop reads CASRDYSGALAEQFF. The CDR3 DNA follows: TGCGCCAGCAGGGATTATAGTGGGGCCCTCGCTGAGCAGTTCTTC.

This clone has only one observation. The rearrangement joins TRBV28 to TRBJ2-3; D may match TRBD1 or TRBD2 (5 bases each). Trimming left V 0 bases short and J 4 bases short, with 11 bases between. The length of the CDR3 is 15 residues. Germline V gene data show CDR1 as MDHEN and CDR2 as SYDVKM. The CDR3 DNA is TGTGCCAGCAGTTTATGGGGGGATTATTCAGATACGCAGTATTTT. Translation gives CASSLWGDYSDTQYF.

In nucleotides, the CDR3 is TGTGCCAGCAGCGTGGATTCCGGGACAGGAGTTTACGAGCAGTACTTC. Translating it yields CASSVDSGTGVYEQYF. V and J are TRBV9 and TRBJ2-7; 8 bases are shared with TRBD1. J lost 4 bases, V lost 2 bases, and 11 bases had no gene match. The CDR3 consists of 16 residues. Germline values: CDR1 SGDLS, CDR2 YYNGEE.

The chain joins TRBV10-3 to TRBJ1-6, with D uncertain. The CDR3 has 11 amino acids. Trimming cost V 3 bases and J 12 bases, with 6 bases left between them. Germline CDR1 and CDR2: ENHRY and SYGVKD. The CDR3 sequence is CAISDSGPLHF. CDR3 DNA: TGTGCCATCAGTGACAGTGGACCCCTCCACTTT.

This chain links TRBV10-1 with TRBJ2-5; TRBD2 is a possible D gene (6 bases). The CDR3 loop spans 13 amino acids. Trimming shortened V by 4 bases and J by 5 bases, and 11 bases separated the two germline ends. Per the germline V gene, CDR1 is WNHNN and CDR2 is SYGVQD (reference sequence). The CDR3 protein is CASSGASEETQYF. CDR3 coding DNA: TGCGCCAGCAGTGGGGCTAGCGAGGAGACCCAGTACTTC.

Only one count was recorded for this clone. The genes are TRBV9 and TRBJ2-1, with D possibly being TRBD2 (6 bases). This CDR3 comprises 17 residues. Germline assignment: CDR1 SGDLS and CDR2 YYNGEE. The ends were cut back, 6 bases at V and 2 bases at J, with 21 bases in the middle. The CDR3 DNA reads as TGTGCCAGCACCGAGGGTGGTAGGAGGGCCCCCTACAATGAGCAGTTCTTC. Protein: CASTEGGRRAPYNEQFF.

V gene TRBV30 combines with J gene TRBJ2-5; D unclear. The CDR3 is made up of 14 amino acids. Germline values: CDR1 GTSNPN, CDR2 SVGIG (reference sequence). V dropped 0 bases and J dropped 1 base, with 9 bases sitting between them. The CDR3 reads CAWSVRNIQETQYF. CDR3 DNA sequence: TGTGCCTGGAGTGTACGAAACATCCAAGAGACCCAGTACTTC.

This chain uses TRBV28 with TRBJ1-3, with D perhaps TRBD1 (6 bases). The length of the CDR3 is 13 residues. Per the germline V gene, CDR1 is MDHEN and CDR2 is SYDVKM. Between the trimmed V and J ends, which lost 6 bases and 4 bases, there was a span of 10 bases. CDR3 region: CASRQGTGNTIYF. The CDR3 nucleotides read TGTGCCAGCAGACAGGGTACCGGAAACACCATATATTTT.

The chain uses TRBV6-5 and TRBJ2-5, with 8 bases matching TRBD1. With 4 bases clipped from V and 3 bases from J, the junction kept 7 bases outside the gene matches. CDR1 and CDR2 from the germline V gene are MNHEY and SVGAGI. This CDR3 has 15 residues. CDR3 in DNA: TGTGCCAGCAGTTTCCAAACAGGGGGTGAAGAGACCCAGTACTTC. It codes for CASSFQTGGEETQYF.

This clone has just one count. The rearrangement uses TRBV2 and TRBJ1-2; the match to TRBD1 covers 9 bases. The CDR3 covers 14 residues. After removal of 6 bases from V and 4 bases from J, the junction contained 6 bases not matched to a gene. CDR1 and CDR2 from the germline V gene are SNHLY and FYNNEI. The CDR3 nucleotides are TGTGCCAGCAGGGAGGGACAGGGAGGCTATGGCTACACCTTC. Its translation is CASREGQGGYGYTF.

The chain uses TRBV5-4 and TRBJ2-7; 7 nucleotides agree with TRBD1. Germline V gene sequence: CDR1 SGHNT, CDR2 YYREEE (reference sequence). The CDR3 totals 14 residues. The V gene end was trimmed by 3 bases and the J gene end by 6 bases; junction bases not matched to a gene: 9. For the CDR3, the DNA is TGTGCCAGCAGCTCTACCGGGGACAGACGCGAGCAGTACTTC. Translation: CASSSTGDRREQYF.

The J gene is TRBJ1-1, the V gene TRBV5-1, with unresolved D. The germline V gene encodes CDR1 SGHRS and CDR2 YFSETQ. This CDR3 contains 14 residues. The V gene lost 4 bases and the J gene lost 3 bases, with 13 bases spanning the gap. The CDR3 nucleotides read TGCGCCAGCAGCCGCGACTGGAGGGACACTGAAGCTTTCTTT. It is translated as CASSRDWRDTEAFF.

The chain carries TRBV7-2 and TRBJ1-2; maybe TRBD1 (5 bases). The CDR3 consists of 14 residues. V was pared by 6 bases and J by 3 bases, with 14 bases between. Germline assignment: CDR1 SGHTA and CDR2 FQGNSA. CDR3: CASSSGFIDYGYTF. The CDR3 nucleotides read TGTGCCAGCAGTTCAGGGTTTATCGACTATGGCTACACCTTC. The full variable domain, its missing parts supplied by reference TRBV7-2 and TRBJ1-2, is GAGVSQSPSNKVTEKGKDVELRCDPISGHTALYWYRQSLGQGLEFLIYFQGNSAPDKSGLPSDRFSAERTGGSVSTLTIQRTQQEDSAVYLCASSSGFIDYGYTFGSGTRLTVV.

This clone was detected only once. The chain combines TRBV27 with TRBJ2-1; D perhaps matches TRBD1 (5 bases). Germline values: CDR1 MNHEY, CDR2 SMNVEV (reference sequence). The CDR3 has 13 residues. The V end was cut by 9 bases, the J end by 9 bases, with 18 bases between. The DNA of the CDR3 is TGTGCCAGTCAACTGGCAGGGCTTGGTGAGCAGTTCTTC. Translated: CASQLAGLGEQFF.

The rearrangement links TRBV27 to TRBJ2-1; D is possibly TRBD2 (5 bases). The V gene lost 4 bases and the J gene lost 3 bases, with 22 bases spanning the gap. Per germline, CDR1 MNHEY and CDR2 SMNVEV (reference sequence). This CDR3 has 18 residues. This CDR3 reads CASSSRLVAGASYNEQFF. In DNA form, the CDR3 reads TGTGCCAGCAGTTCTCGCCTTGTTGCGGGTGCCAGCTACAATGAGCAGTTCTTC.

The chain has TRBV27 and TRBJ1-1; D possibly corresponds to TRBD1 (5 bases). From germline, CDR1 is MNHEY and CDR2 SMNVEV (reference sequence). V was pared by 5 bases and J by 0 bases, with 10 bases between. The CDR3 consists of 14 residues. The CDR3 region has the DNA TGTGCCAGCAGTGCGGGACGGGTGAACACTGAAGCTTTCTTT. Translated, it gives CASSAGRVNTEAFF.